This TCR beta chain was sequenced during a study of blood T cell repertoires in COVID-19. Study-level information: The analysed material was cDNA or gDNA that came from T cells, B-cell-depleted T cells, or PBMCs.

Authors' analysis steps: Amplification of reference gene primers was used by the study to estimate nucleated cell counts. The protocol was immunoSEQ multiplex PCR, while the TCRdb copy is restricted to in-frame clones and leaves out a portion. The D gene and trimming were derived from the DNA, and the V and J assignments and clone size from that table. The table records fewer than 400,000 clones, approximately 91% of them present only once. With V trimmed by 2 bases and J by 0 bases, 3 bases remained unmatched. Per germline, CDR1 SGHAT and CDR2 FQNNGV. CDR3 length: 15 amino acids. Across 20 to 25 US areas, participants ranged in age from about 18 to 100 years. The study recruited exposed participants who had met a COVID-19 case within 2 weeks before entry.

The receptor was isolated from a woman aged 30 to 39 who had been exposed to COVID-19. The chain is built from TRBV11-2 and TRBJ2-7; 8 bases line up with TRBD2. Sequencing was carried out using PBMCs or T cells enriched from blood (not recorded which). The CDR3 DNA reads TGTGCCAGCAGCTTAAGCCTAGCGGGCTCCTACGAGCAGTACTTC. This sequence encodes CASSLSLAGSYEQYF.